This T cell receptor beta chain was found in a study of T cells expressing NK-cell markers. General observations from the study: The study did not resolve the HCMV specificity of expanded NKG2C+ T cell clones. Each of about six donors carried dominant NKG2C+ clonotypes accounting for roughly 1.0-7.0% of CD8+ T cells.

As concerns this clonotype: Its specificity is not known.

TCRdb reprocessed the 5' RACE reads, with one entry per CDR3 protein and no DNA. The sample is made up of about 460,000 distinct CDR3 sequences, and the top ten hold 1.4% of it. The sample consisted of blood T cells: a sorted CD56 or NKG2C T cell subset, CD4+ or CD8+ T cells, or bulk PBMC T cells (not recorded which). This sequence originates from a woman aged 50 to 60 in good health.

The CDR3 loop reads CSARRPGRAEDTQYF. The V call is TRBV20-1, the J call TRBJ2-3; TCRdb names TRBD2, which stays unverified in the absence of DNA. Germline CDR1 and CDR2: DFQATT and SNEGSKA (reference sequence). The CDR3 has 15 amino acids.